The following is a T cell receptor beta chain sequence with its context. This clonotype has a handful of counts. It has no known antigen specificity. Nothing much larger sits one base from this clone, and base qualities are not available. Sequencing relied on an Illumina HiSeq 1500. TCRdb took the public reads, trimmed them with fastp at Q25, ran MiXCR for clone calling and kept in-frame beta chains. Every entry covers one CDR3 protein and lists the most common genes and DNA from its rows. The sample contains about 180,000 distinct CDR3 sequences, about 17% of them found a single time. The biggest ten clones account for under 30% of the sample. The data belong to a study of T cell repertoires in cytomegalovirus infection (dated by TCRdb to about 2019). Regarding the complete study: The HLA type of each donor mattered for the analysis, because public TCR beta signatures pointed to carriage of CMV infection along with the matching HLA type.

Beyond this particular receptor, the publication reports: The ex vivo response was dominated by HLA-C-restricted CMV-specific TCR beta clonotypes, which also provided the single most frequent clonotype in two of eight donors. Carriers of CMV infection plus the relevant HLA type were discriminated by the cumulative frequency of public TCR beta family members in the study cohort and in an independent roughly 400-donor cohort.

Looking up the germline V gene yields CDR1 SGHDN and CDR2 FVKESK. V is shortened by 1 base, J by 3 bases, and the region joining them spans 4 bases. The CDR3 measures 13 amino acids from cysteine to phenylalanine. The read is trimmed to its CDR3 DNA, 39 bases read in frame from base 1. The rearrangement combines TRBV14 with TRBJ2-1; confidence is insufficient to name the D gene. The clonotype comes from a human donor in good health (CMV status not recorded). Some clones in this sample may be carry-over from other donors' samples. Sample: CD8+ T cells from PBMCs. For the CDR3, the sequence is CASSQGGYNEQFF. The bases are TGTGCCAGCAGCCAAGGGGGCTACAATGAGCAGTTCTTC.